These 10 T cell receptor beta chains originate from one sample sequenced in a study of radiotherapy plus CTLA-4 blockade in lung cancer. Profiling relied on immunoSEQ multiplex PCR, and the TCRdb table lists in-frame clones only, not all of them. The data hold 40,000 to 45,000 clones, with around 77% observed a single time. The specimen comprised peripheral blood, sampled from a patient treated with radiotherapy plus ipilimumab. The source is a human donor with non-small cell lung cancer whose response to radiotherapy plus ipilimumab could not be evaluated.

The rearrangement links TRBV5-4 to TRBJ1-2, with D hard to call. Trimming took off 0 bases at V and 6 bases at J, with 6 bases between the two ends. This CDR3 has 12 amino acids. Per germline, CDR1 SGHNT and CDR2 YYREEE (reference sequence). CDR3 in DNA: TGTGCCAGCAGCTTGGACGGGGATGGCTACACCTTC. As protein: CASSLDGDGYTF.

V is TRBV9 and J is TRBJ2-3, with D possibly TRBD2 on 6 matching bases. Germline lookup yields CDR1 SGDLS and CDR2 YYNGEE. Trimming removed 0 bases at V and 8 bases at J, with 16 bases between. CDR3 length equals 15 residues. The DNA for the CDR3 is TGTGCCAGCAGCGTAGGAGGAGGGGCCCTTGGTACGCAGTATTTT. Translation gives CASSVGGGALGTQYF.

The V and J genes are TRBV7-2 and TRBJ2-5, with 7 bases fitting TRBD2. The CDR3 contains 15 residues. Germline loops: CDR1 SGHTA, CDR2 FQGNSA. V gave up 3 bases and J gave up 1 base; unmatched junction bases: 5. The DNA for the CDR3 is TGTGCCAGCAGCTTCAAGCGGGGTCCCCAAGAGACCCAGTACTTC. Amino acids: CASSFKRGPQETQYF.

This rearrangement joins TRBV29-1 to TRBJ2-3; 13 bases match TRBD2. CDR3 size: 14 residues. The J segment lost 5 bases and the V segment lost 7 bases, leaving 6 bases of the junction unmatched. Germline CDR1 SQVTM, CDR2 ANQGSEA. In DNA, the CDR3 is TGCAGCGCGACTAGCGGGGGGCGAGGAGATACGCAGTATTTT. Its translation: CSATSGGRGDTQYF.

V usage is TRBV9 and J usage is TRBJ1-4, with 11 bases that match TRBD1. V shed 3 bases and J 8 bases; nucleotides not matched to a gene: 0. This CDR3 region has 13 residues. The germline V gene encodes CDR1 SGDLS and CDR2 YYNGEE. CDR3 DNA: TGTGCCAGCAGCGGGGACAGGGGGGAAAAACTGTTTTTT. Amino acid sequence: CASSGDRGEKLFF.

This chain links TRBV6-1 with TRBJ2-5; D remains ambiguous. Trimming took 2 bases from V and 4 from J, leaving 14 bases between them. This CDR3 has 15 amino acids. CDR1 and CDR2 (germline): MNHNS, SASEGT. The CDR3 DNA is TGTGCCAGCAGTGAATATGGCCGGGTGAGAGAGACCCAGTACTTC. Its translation is CASSEYGRVRETQYF.

This chain uses TRBV30 with TRBJ1-3, with unresolved D. The CDR3 contains 13 residues. CDR1 is GTSNPN and CDR2 is SVGIG in the germline V gene (reference sequence). Trimming took off 2 bases at V and 4 bases at J, with 9 bases between the two ends. The CDR3 loop reads CAWSSGLGNTIYF. The CDR3 coding sequence is TGTGCCTGGAGTTCAGGTCTGGGAAACACCATATATTTT.

The chain uses TRBV7-2 and TRBJ2-2, with D perhaps TRBD1 (5 bases). The CDR3 is 14 residues long. The V end was cut by 5 bases, the J end by 5 bases, with 12 bases between. Germline CDR1 reads SGHTA; CDR2 reads FQGNSA. DNA of the CDR3: TGTGCCAGCAGCACCATCAAGGGGACCGGGGAGCTGTTTTTT. Its translation is CASSTIKGTGELFF.

The chain uses TRBV2 and TRBJ1-2; maybe TRBD1 (6 bases). CDR3 length: 13 residues. V lost 6 bases to trimming and J lost 2 bases, with 10 bases between them. Looked up from germline, CDR1 is SNHLY and CDR2 is FYNNEI. CDR3 nucleotides: TGTGCCAGCAGCCGGGACATCAACTATGGCTACACCTTC. Translating gives CASSRDINYGYTF.

The gene calls are TRBV2 and TRBJ2-5, with a weak D call TRBD1 (6 bases). Trimming removed 6 bases from V and 11 bases from J, with 22 bases in between. The germline gives CDR1 SNHLY, CDR2 FYNNEI. The CDR3 extends over 14 amino acids. The CDR3 loop reads CASSAVVARGEQYF. CDR3 DNA sequence: TGTGCCAGCAGCGCGGTCGTAGCCAGGGGAGAGCAGTACTTC. Looking up the rest from reference TRBV2 and TRBJ2-5 gives the full variable domain: EPEVTQTPSHQVTQMGQEVILRCVPISNHLYFYWYRQILGQKVEFLVSFYNNEISEKSEIFDDQFSVERPDGSNFTLKIRSTKLEDSAMYFCASSAVVARGEQYFGPGTRLLVL.